This TCR beta chain was observed in a study of blood T cell repertoires in COVID-19 (dated by TCRdb to the early 2020s). With regard to the full study: The collaborator samples originated in the United States, Italy and Spain and spanned the acute and convalescent phases of COVID-19. The prospective study material was composed of cDNA or gDNA derived from T cells, B-cell-depleted T cells, or PBMCs. Deeply sampled blood TCRbeta repertoires from subjects exposed to, actively infected with, or recovered from COVID-19 were included in the dataset. The repertoires were made available in a free public database intended to serve as a resource for research on the immune response to SARS-CoV-2. The samples were drawn from two sources: the first 160 participants of the ongoing ImmuneRACE study, and 1,254 subjects contributed by 6 global collaborators. The sample metadata nearly always contained a de-identified subject ID, COVID-19 status, age in years and sex. Where available, HLA class I and class II types were taken from metadata supplied by the sample provider and were not determined by assay-based typing.

TCRbeta CDR3 regions were amplified from genomic DNA by means of the immunoSEQ Assay, a bias-controlled multiplex PCR. In the paper's pipeline: Within the assay, amplification of reference gene primers was used to estimate how many nucleated cells each sample contained. To quantify the absolute abundance of each unique TCRbeta CDR3 rearrangement, sequence reads were collapsed and filtered. Productive Simpson clonality was computed per sample as the square root of Simpson's diversity index over productive rearrangements. Sourced from immuneACCESS, this table was stored by TCRdb with only in-frame sequences that have V and J called. A share of the clones is absent; for the studies checked, an unresolved V gene accounts for under half, and the remainder has no known explanation. That table gives V, J and clone size, and the DNA gave D and trimming. This sample lists 150,000 to 190,000 clones; about 86% were detected once. The biggest ten clones account for under 9.5% of the sample.

Ends trimmed: V by 3 bases, J by 0 bases; bases unmatched to a gene: 4. The CDR3 covers 16 residues, taking in both the cysteine and the phenylalanine. The kept DNA is CDR3 alone, 48 bases in frame from the first base. CDR1 and CDR2 were assigned from the germline V gene as SGDLS and YYNGEE. Enrolling through a virtual design, the prospective study's participants ranged in age from about 18 to 89 years and lived across 24 United States geographic areas. To assign participants to cohorts, the prospective study relied on clinical history that participants themselves reported in a screening survey and a study questionnaire. ImmuneRACE Cohort 3 recovered participants were defined by two consecutive negative NP/OP PCR tests, healthcare professional clearance, or symptom resolution. Each participant in the prospective study had whole blood, serum and a nasopharyngeal or oropharyngeal swab collected by mobile phlebotomists. Prospective study participants could optionally give additional blood draws and questionnaires over a roughly 2-month period. Before DNA extraction, blood samples from the prospective study were shipped at room temperature or frozen.

As for this clone: Its antigen is not yet known. The record has no base qualities; no much larger clone is one base away.

Beyond this particular receptor, the publication reports: Clinical and demographic metadata were provided uncurated, with the amount varying by source and participant.

Sample: PBMCs or T cells enriched from blood (not recorded which). The chain employs TRBV9 and TRBJ2-7; TRBD2 lines up with 12 middle nucleotides. This receptor was taken from a man aged 50 to 59 who had recovered from COVID-19. The nucleotide sequence is given as TGTGCCAGCAGCGCAACTAGCGGGGGGATCTCCTACGAGCAGTACTTC. It codes for CASSATSGGISYEQYF.